These 9 T cell receptor beta chains were sequenced from one sample in a study of T cell changes during pregnancy in multiple sclerosis. Data came from immunoSEQ multiplex PCR; TCRdb stores just in-frame clones and leaves some out. The sample holds 30,000 to 35,000 clones, nearly 90% seen once. The starting material was CD4+ T cells from peripheral blood mononuclear cells, obtained in the third trimester of pregnancy. These receptor sequences come from a female donor in good health, enrolled as a control in a pregnancy study.

The chain links TRBV14 to TRBJ2-6, with 9 bases matching TRBD1. The CDR3 loop spans 16 amino acids. Germline CDR1 is SGHDN and CDR2 is FVKESK. V was clipped by 6 bases and J by 2 bases; unmatched bases: 5. As DNA, the CDR3 is TGTGCCAGCAGGGGACAGGGTGGAACTGGGGCCAACGTCCTGACTTTC. Protein: CASRGQGGTGANVLTF.

This clone showed up just once. The CDR3 protein is CASSGLGAGDVYNEQFF. Written as DNA, the CDR3 is TGCGCCAGCAGCGGGCTAGGAGCGGGAGACGTATACAATGAGCAGTTCTTC. The chain employs TRBV5-1 and TRBJ2-1; 8 nucleotides line up with TRBD2. Germline values: CDR1 SGHRS, CDR2 YFSETQ. J gave up 4 bases and V 4 bases, and 13 bases lay outside the gene matches. This CDR3 spans 17 amino acids.

This clone occurred a few times. J is TRBJ1-5 and V is TRBV4-2; D remains unclear. The V end was cut by 0 bases, the J end by 0 bases, with 3 bases between. CDR3 length equals 14 residues. Germline-derived CDR1 and CDR2 are LGHNA and YNFKEQ. The CDR3 sequence is CASSQEASNQPQHF. DNA of the CDR3: TGTGCCAGCAGCCAAGAAGCTAGCAATCAGCCCCAGCATTTT.

The table lists this clone with a count of one. The chain carries TRBV18 and TRBJ1-1; 10 nucleotides agree with TRBD1. The trim removed 6 bases at V and 5 bases at J, leaving 9 bases unmatched. The CDR3 contains 15 residues. Germline V gives CDR1 KGHSH, CDR2 LQKENI. CDR3 sequence reads: CASSYRTGGRTEAFF. The CDR3 nucleotides are TGTGCCAGCTCGTACCGGACAGGGGGGAGGACTGAAGCTTTCTTT.

The chain has TRBV7-9 and TRBJ1-2; 7 bases align to TRBD1. Germline CDR1 SEHNR, CDR2 FQNEAQ (reference sequence). Losses at the gene ends were 4 bases for V and 0 bases for J; bases not matched to a gene: 8. The CDR3 spans 16 residues. As DNA, the CDR3 is TGTGCCAGCAGCTCGACATACGGACAGGCTAACTATGGCTACACCTTC. Its translation is CASSSTYGQANYGYTF.

This chain joins TRBV30 and TRBJ1-1, with D maybe TRBD1 (6 bases). The CDR3 is 14 residues long. Germline CDR1 and CDR2: GTSNPN and SVGIG (reference sequence). V was clipped by 3 bases and J by 1 base, with 12 bases between them. The CDR3 reads CAWRVGQANTEAFF. The DNA for the CDR3 is TGTGCCTGGAGAGTGGGACAAGCGAACACTGAAGCTTTCTTT.

The V gene is TRBV6-6, the J gene TRBJ2-3; D gene uncertain. V was clipped by 2 bases and J by 1 base, with 4 bases between them. Germline-derived CDR1 and CDR2 are MNHNY and SVGAGI (reference sequence). This CDR3 has 13 residues. CDR3 in amino acids: CASSYRGTDTQYF. The DNA of the CDR3 is TGTGCCAGCAGTTACCGAGGCACAGATACGCAGTATTTT.

This chain joins TRBV18 and TRBJ2-1, with TRBD2 as a possible D gene (7 bases). The germline V gene has CDR1 KGHSH and CDR2 LQKENI. CDR3 size: 14 residues. V dropped 3 bases and J dropped 8 bases, with 14 bases sitting between them. Here the CDR3 DNA reads TGTGCCAGCTCACCCAACGGGGGGCGCGATGAGCAGTTCTTC. This encodes CASSPNGGRDEQFF.

The chain is built from TRBV12-5 and TRBJ1-4, with 8 bases identical to TRBD1. The CDR3 is made up of 15 amino acids. Germline trimming cut 0 bases from V and 4 bases from J; bases unmatched to any gene: 1. The V gene's germline CDR1 is LGHNT and CDR2 FRNRAP. The DNA of the CDR3 is TGTGCTAGTGGTTTGGTACAGGGGGGTAATGAAAAACTGTTTTTT. It codes for CASGLVQGGNEKLFF. Supplemented by reference TRBV12-5 and TRBJ1-4, the full variable domain reads DARVTQTPRHKVTEMGQEVTMRCQPILGHNTVFWYRQTMMQGLELLAYFRNRAPLDDSGMPKDRFSAEMPDATLATLKIQPSEPRDSAVYFCASGLVQGGNEKLFFGSGTQLSVL.